The 31 T cell receptor beta chains given below trace back to one sample, sequenced in a study of T-cell memory formation after mild COVID-19. MiXCR, run by TCRdb on the 5' RACE reads, gives a single entry per CDR3 protein. The sample has more than 250,000 distinct CDR3 sequences, around 17% seen once. Sequenced material: PBMCs or a T cell subset sorted from them (not recorded which). Receptors originate from a man aged 18 to 30 who had mild COVID-19 (a few samples of this study predate the infection). Cell type and time point are not known.

This clonotype appeared a few times. The chain joins TRBV6-2 or TRBV6-3 to TRBJ1-1; unclear D gene. V was pared by 2 bases and J by 2 bases, with 6 bases between. This CDR3 contains 13 residues. CDR1 is MNHEY and CDR2 is SVGEGT in the germline V gene. CDR3 sequence reads: CASSYGINTEAFF. The CDR3 DNA is TGTGCCAGCAGTTACGGCATCAACACTGAAGCTTTCTTT.

The chain joins TRBV2 to TRBJ2-3, with unresolved D. The germline gives CDR1 SNHLY, CDR2 FYNNEI. The CDR3 contains 17 residues. V lost 2 bases, J lost 0 bases, and 15 bases lay in between. CDR3 bases: TGTGCCAGCAGTGAACATCTCGCCACAGCTAGCACAGATACGCAGTATTTT. This encodes CASSEHLATASTDTQYF.

The chain recombines TRBV7-2 with TRBJ2-3; 9 bases fit TRBD1. Per germline, CDR1 SGHTA and CDR2 FQGNSA. Losses at the gene ends were 4 bases for V and 4 bases for J; bases not matched to a gene: 6. This CDR3 comprises 15 residues. The CDR3 reads CASSSGTGYADTQYF. The CDR3 nucleotides read TGTGCCAGCAGCTCCGGGACAGGGTACGCAGATACGCAGTATTTT.

This clonotype has only a few counts. The CDR3 reads CASSFRGPHYGYTF. CDR3 DNA: TGTGCCAGCAGTTTTAGGGGTCCGCACTATGGCTACACCTTC. The gene calls are TRBV27 and TRBJ1-2; weak D call: TRBD1 (5 bases). V was shortened by 3 bases and J by 3 bases, with 11 bases between the two germline ends. The CDR3 has 14 residues. The V gene's germline CDR1 is MNHEY and CDR2 SMNVEV (reference sequence).

In its sample, this clonotype was seen a few times. The rearrangement links TRBV11-2 to TRBJ2-2; TRBD1 or TRBD2 may be the D gene (6 bases each). CDR1 is SGHAT and CDR2 is FQNNGV in the germline V gene. The CDR3 sequence is 17 residues long. V dropped 5 bases and J dropped 3 bases, with 19 bases sitting between them. The CDR3 protein is CASSPGAGLAHTGELFF. The CDR3 bases are TGTGCCAGCAGCCCGGGGGCAGGGTTGGCCCACACCGGGGAGCTGTTTTTT.

The chain recombines TRBV6-5 with TRBJ2-5, with D possibly being TRBD2 (5 bases). The CDR3 spans 12 residues. V lost 6 bases to trimming and J lost 12 bases, with 17 bases between them. Germline V gene data show CDR1 as MNHEY and CDR2 as SVGAGI. The CDR3 loop reads CASSPRGSEEYF. The DNA for the CDR3 is TGTGCCAGCAGCCCCAGAGGGTCAGAGGAGTACTTC.

This clonotype turned up a few times. The chain joins TRBV11-2 to TRBJ2-5; a weak D match, TRBD2 (6 bases). Germline-derived CDR1 and CDR2 are SGHAT and FQNNGV. Trimming took 1 base from V and 2 from J, leaving 14 bases between them. CDR3 length: 16 residues. The CDR3 coding sequence is TGTGCCAGCAGCTTAGCATGGGGGGAGCGTCAAGAGACCCAGTACTTC. Protein sequence: CASSLAWGERQETQYF.

The V gene is TRBV20-1, the J gene TRBJ1-2; 7 bases agree with TRBD1. Trimming at V came to 0 bases and at J to 8 bases, leaving 6 bases not matched to a gene. Per the germline V gene, CDR1 is DFQATT and CDR2 is SNEGSKA (reference sequence). This CDR3 has 13 residues. The CDR3 DNA sequence: TGCAGTGCTAGAGATTCACAGGGGTGGGGCTACACCTTC. This gives the protein CSARDSQGWGYTF.

This clonotype was picked up a small number of times. This sequence joins TRBV11-2 and TRBJ1-1; perhaps TRBD1 as D (5 bases). Trimming took 0 bases from V and 5 from J, leaving 13 bases between them. The germline CDR1 and CDR2 sequences are SGHAT and FQNNGV. This CDR3 has 15 amino acids. The DNA of the CDR3 is TGTGCCAGCAGCTTAGAGGGGGGAAGGGGTACTGAAGCTTTCTTT. It specifies CASSLEGGRGTEAFF.

This clonotype was seen only a few times. The chain couples TRBV5-6 to TRBJ1-2, with 11 nucleotides matching TRBD1. V lost 0 bases to trimming and J lost 8 bases; unmatched junction nucleotides: 3. The length of the CDR3 is 14 residues. Germline CDR1 and CDR2: SGHDT and YYEEEE. DNA for the CDR3: TGTGCCAGCAGCTTGGGGGGACAGGGGGACGGCTACACCTTC. Translation gives CASSLGGQGDGYTF.

The table lists this clonotype with a few counts. V usage is TRBV12-3 or TRBV12-4 and J usage is TRBJ2-2; D is possibly TRBD1 (6 bases). The CDR3 loop spans 16 amino acids. Trimming left V 5 bases short and J 6 bases short, with 19 bases between. The CDR3 DNA sequence: TGTGCCAGCAGTCCCGTAGGGGGTCGGGATCCCGGGGAGCTGTTTTTT. Translated: CASSPVGGRDPGELFF.

This clonotype was picked up a small number of times. CDR3 protein: CASSVDSTGNTQYF. CDR3 sequence (DNA): TGTGCCAGCAGCGTAGATTCGACAGGGAATACGCAGTATTTT. This sequence joins TRBV9 and TRBJ2-3; 7 bases are shared with TRBD1. Trimming removed 0 bases from V and 7 bases from J; junction bases left unmatched: 5. The CDR3 extends over 14 amino acids. Germline V gene sequence: CDR1 SGDLS, CDR2 YYNGEE.

This clonotype has only a few counts. The rearrangement uses TRBV5-1 and TRBJ2-1, with TRBD1 identical over 12 bases. Germline V gives CDR1 SGHRS, CDR2 YFSETQ. V shed 4 bases, J shed 7 bases, and the junction held 6 bases outside the gene matches. The CDR3 is made up of 15 amino acids. CDR3 in DNA: TGCGCCAGCAGCCTTCCGGGACAGGGGGCTAATGAGCAGTTCTTC. Amino acids: CASSLPGQGANEQFF.

The chain combines TRBV30 with TRBJ2-2; 7 nucleotides agree with TRBD1. The CDR3 is 14 amino acids. The J segment lost 0 bases and the V segment lost 3 bases, leaving 1 base of the junction unmatched. Germline CDR1 reads GTSNPN; CDR2 reads SVGIG (reference sequence). The CDR3, as DNA: TGTGCCTGGAGGGGACAGTCGAACACCGGGGAGCTGTTTTTT. Amino acid sequence: CAWRGQSNTGELFF.

The V gene is TRBV20-1, the J gene TRBJ2-1, with 11 bases aligning to TRBD2. V shed 5 bases, J shed 3 bases, and the junction held 3 bases outside the gene matches. Per germline, CDR1 DFQATT and CDR2 SNEGSKA (reference sequence). The CDR3 is 14 amino acids. Here the CDR3 DNA reads TGCAGTGCTCGACTAGCGGGATACTACAATGAGCAGTTCTTC. Translation gives CSARLAGYYNEQFF.

This clonotype was found a few times. V usage is TRBV20-1 and J usage is TRBJ2-3, with TRBD1 as a possible D gene (6 bases). This CDR3 has 14 amino acids. In germline, CDR1 is DFQATT, CDR2 SNEGSKA (reference sequence). V lost 5 bases to trimming and J lost 2 bases, with 14 bases between them. The CDR3, as DNA: TGCAGTGCTCCACGGACAGCAGACACAGATACGCAGTATTTT. Translated, it gives CSAPRTADTDTQYF.

The rearrangement links TRBV20-1 to TRBJ1-2, with a weak D call TRBD1 (6 bases). Germline CDR1 and CDR2: DFQATT and SNEGSKA (reference sequence). The CDR3 loop spans 13 amino acids. V was pared by 2 bases and J by 4 bases, with 11 bases between. DNA for the CDR3: TGCAGTGCTAGAACAGGGTCTAGCTATGGCTACACCTTC. The encoded protein is CSARTGSSYGYTF.

The chain uses TRBV6-6 and TRBJ2-1; TRBD1 agrees at 9 bases. Trimming took 5 bases from V and 2 from J; bases not matched to a gene: 4. The germline V gene has CDR1 MNHNY and CDR2 SVGAGI (reference sequence). The CDR3 length is 15 residues. CDR3 DNA: TGTGCCAGCAGTCGAAGACAGGGGGCCTACAATGAGCAGTTCTTC. Translation: CASSRRQGAYNEQFF.

This clonotype turned up a few times. The chain is built from TRBV10-3 and TRBJ2-1; TRBD2 matches at 15 bases. Unmatched junction bases numbered 7, after V lost 4 bases and J lost 0 bases. The CDR3 runs 19 residues. From germline, CDR1 is ENHRY and CDR2 SYGVKD. The CDR3 bases are TGTGCCATCAGTGGAGGAGGGACTAGCGGGGGGACCTCCTACAATGAGCAGTTCTTC. Translating gives CAISGGGTSGGTSYNEQFF.

This clonotype was seen more than once but under ten times. The J gene is TRBJ2-7, the V gene TRBV18, with 8 bases identical to TRBD2. This CDR3 has 13 residues. Germline CDR1 is KGHSH and CDR2 is LQKENI. V lost 6 bases, J lost 7 bases, and 8 bases stayed unmatched. This CDR3 is CASSPGLAGEQYF. The CDR3, as DNA: TGTGCCAGCTCCCCTGGACTAGCTGGGGAGCAGTACTTC. The whole variable domain, filled in from reference TRBV18 and TRBJ2-7, reads NAGVMQNPRHLVRRRGQEARLRCSPMKGHSHVYWYRQLPEEGLKFMVYLQKENIIDESGMPKERFSAEFPKEGPSILRIQQVVRGDSAAYFCASSPGLAGEQYFGPGTRLTVT.

The rearrangement uses TRBV6-2 or TRBV6-3 and TRBJ2-7; D is perhaps TRBD1 (5 bases). The V gene lost 0 bases and the J gene lost 6 bases, with 15 bases spanning the gap. The CDR3 contains 15 residues. The germline CDR1 and CDR2 sequences are MNHEY and SVGEGT. DNA of the CDR3: TGTGCCAGCAGTTACTCTTTGGGCAGGGCCTCCGAGCAGTACTTC. Amino acid sequence: CASSYSLGRASEQYF.

The chain is built from TRBV3-1 and TRBJ2-3; D may be TRBD1 (6 bases). Germline CDR1 LGHDT, CDR2 YNNKEL (reference sequence). The V end was cut by 4 bases, the J end by 14 bases, with 13 bases between. The CDR3 sequence is 11 residues long. CDR3 region: CASSLRTVRYF. CDR3 coding DNA: TGTGCCAGCAGCCTCAGGACAGTTCGGTATTTT.

A few counts support this clonotype. The chain joins TRBV29-1 to TRBJ2-1, with D perhaps matching TRBD1 or TRBD2 (5 bases each). The CDR3 extends over 15 amino acids. V shed 3 bases and J shed 8 bases, with 20 bases lying between them. The germline gives CDR1 SQVTM, CDR2 ANQGSEA. The CDR3 sequence is CSVDPGPLGRYEQFF. CDR3 nucleotide sequence: TGCAGCGTTGACCCGGGGCCCCTTGGACGATATGAGCAGTTCTTC.

The chain joins TRBV4-1 to TRBJ1-5; TRBD1 might be the D (6 bases). Between the trimmed V and J ends, which lost 0 bases and 5 bases, there was a span of 14 bases. From germline, CDR1 is MGHRA and CDR2 YSYEKL. The CDR3 covers 16 residues. Here the CDR3 reads CASSQEAGARHQPQHF. CDR3 DNA: TGCGCCAGCAGCCAAGAGGCGGGGGCCAGGCATCAGCCCCAGCATTTT.

The V call is TRBV28, the J call TRBJ2-7; D perhaps matches TRBD2 (6 bases). The germline gives CDR1 MDHEN, CDR2 SYDVKM. V lost 5 bases and J 6 bases, leaving 14 bases between the germline ends. The CDR3 contains 13 residues. DNA for the CDR3: TGTGCCAGCAGTCCCATCGGGGGAGCCGAGCAGTACGTC. Translated: CASSPIGGAEQYV.

The V gene is TRBV7-9, the J gene TRBJ2-1; no clear D. CDR3 length: 12 residues. Trimming shortened V by 0 bases and J by 10 bases, and 7 bases separated the two germline ends. The germline V gene encodes CDR1 SEHNR and CDR2 FQNEAQ (reference sequence). The CDR3 coding sequence is TGTGCCAGCAGCTTAGCGCGTGGGGAGCAGTTCTTC. Encoded protein: CASSLARGEQFF.

This clonotype was detected only a few times. This chain uses TRBV20-1 with TRBJ2-5; tentatively, D is TRBD2 (7 bases). V shed 3 bases and J shed 5 bases, with 13 bases lying between them. Looked up from germline, CDR1 is DFQATT and CDR2 is SNEGSKA (reference sequence). The CDR3 has 13 amino acids. The DNA of the CDR3 is TGCAGTGCTAGCGGGGGGCCGTTGGAGACCCAGTACTTC. Translated: CSASGGPLETQYF.

This chain joins TRBV4-3 and TRBJ2-1; D remains unclear. The CDR3 length is 13 residues. V lost 0 bases, J lost 8 bases, and 8 bases lay in between. Germline CDR1 and CDR2: LGHNA and YSLEER. CDR3 in DNA: TGCGCCAGCAGCCAAGAAGTTTACTATGAGCAGTTCTTC. Its translation is CASSQEVYYEQFF.

The chain employs TRBV6-2 or TRBV6-3 and TRBJ1-6; TRBD1 is a possible D gene (5 bases). Trimming removed 7 bases at V and 7 bases at J, with 14 bases between. The germline gives CDR1 MNHEY, CDR2 SVGEGT. This CDR3 spans 14 amino acids. The CDR3 loop is CASTAREGNSPLHF. CDR3 in DNA: TGTGCCAGCACTGCCAGGGAGGGAAATTCACCCCTCCACTTT.

This clonotype came up a few times. CDR3: CASSRTLGTYEQYV. CDR3 coding DNA: TGTGCCAGCTCACGGACGCTAGGGACCTACGAGCAGTACGTC. The chain has TRBV18 and TRBJ2-7; no clear D. This CDR3 is built from 14 residues. V lost 4 bases and J 2 bases, leaving 12 bases between the germline ends. Per germline, CDR1 KGHSH and CDR2 LQKENI.

V usage is TRBV29-1 and J usage is TRBJ2-1; TRBD2 agrees at 13 bases. CDR1 and CDR2 from the germline V gene are SQVTM and ANQGSEA. This CDR3 region has 15 residues. Trimming took 6 bases from V and 5 from J; bases not matched to a gene: 7. The CDR3 loop is CSVAGGLAGDNEQFF. As DNA, the CDR3 is TGCAGCGTCGCAGGTGGACTAGCGGGAGACAATGAGCAGTTCTTC.